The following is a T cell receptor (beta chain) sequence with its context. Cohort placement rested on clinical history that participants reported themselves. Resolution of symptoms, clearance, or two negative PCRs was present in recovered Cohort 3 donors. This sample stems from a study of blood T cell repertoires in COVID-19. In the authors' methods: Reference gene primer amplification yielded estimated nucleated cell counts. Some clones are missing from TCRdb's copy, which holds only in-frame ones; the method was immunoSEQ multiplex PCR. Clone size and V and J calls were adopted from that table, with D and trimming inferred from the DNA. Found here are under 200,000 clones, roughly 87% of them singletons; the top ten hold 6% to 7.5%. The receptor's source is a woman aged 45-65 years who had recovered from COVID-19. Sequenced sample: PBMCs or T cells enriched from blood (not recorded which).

CDR3: CASSQVGNEQFF. CDR3 nucleotides: TGCGCCAGCAGCCAAGTCGGGAATGAGCAGTTCTTC. This sequence joins TRBV4-3 and TRBJ2-1, with D unresolved. Germline V gene lookup returns CDR1 LGHNA and CDR2 YSLEER. The CDR3 covers 12 residues. Trimming left V 1 base short and J 7 bases short, with 5 bases between.